This TCR beta chain was identified in a study of blood T cells in healthy people across ages. Study conclusions and caveats: Older age coincided with a roughly linear decline in TCR beta diversity per million T cells. Expanded clonotype changes were possibly confounded by unknown donor CMV status.

Isolated PBMCs totaled at least 6 million in each sample. Total RNA, at least 6 micrograms per sample, was extracted from PBMCs. Primed by a sample-barcoded 5' primer and a J-beta primer mix, a second PCR proceeded for about 7 to 12 cycles. TCRdb reprocessed the 5' RACE reads via MiXCR and lists one record per CDR3 protein. The sample contains around 1,000,000 distinct CDR3 sequences, around two fifths of which appear only once. Per germline, CDR1 LNHDA and CDR2 SQIVND (reference sequence). V shed 9 bases and J 7 bases; nucleotides not matched to a gene: 8. There are 12 residues in the CDR3. This clonotype has only a few counts. The antigen remains undetermined.

Sequencing was performed on blood. The V and J genes are TRBV19 and TRBJ1-2; TRBD1 agrees at 7 bases. The clonotype comes from a man aged 18 to 29 in good health. CDR3 DNA sequence: TGTGCCAGCCGCGACAGGGTCTCTGGCTACACCTTC. Translation gives CASRDRVSGYTF.